This TCR beta chain was identified during a study of CD8+ T cells in alopecia areata. Investigators isolated RNA and reverse transcribed it into cDNA to act as the sequencing template. Using immunoSEQ multiplex PCR, the repertoire was profiled, and TCRdb retains in-frame clones only, with some absent. The data contain roughly 210,000 clones, approximately 45% of them singletons. Documented treatment: oral pan-JAK inhibitor, 5-10 mg twice daily. Germline assignment: CDR1 MNHNY and CDR2 SVGAGI (reference sequence). The CDR3 totals 15 residues. After removal of 2 bases from V and 5 bases from J, the junction contained 6 bases not matched to a gene.

The chain joins TRBV6-6 to TRBJ2-5, with 9 bases that match TRBD2. The receptor was derived from a human donor with alopecia areata. Material: CD4+ T cells sorted from blood, obtained around week 36, from a patient treated with tofacitinib. CDR3 protein: CASSYISGSGETQYF. CDR3 DNA: TGTGCCAGCAGTTACATTAGCGGGAGCGGTGAGACCCAGTACTTC.